Described below is a single TCR beta chain sequence and its context. These data originate in a study of blood T cell repertoires in COVID-19. Turning to the study itself: Nucleic acid was either cDNA or gDNA, and it came from T cells, B-cell-depleted T cells, or PBMCs.

Original processing notes: By means of reference gene primer amplification, nucleated cell counts were estimated. Sequencing used immunoSEQ multiplex PCR; TCRdb keeps in-frame clones, though not all of them. V and J calls and clone size are given by that table; D and trimming were obtained from the DNA. The sample contains under 200,000 clones, approximately 84% of which appear only once. The receptor's source is a woman of 80 years or more with acute or convalescent COVID-19. Sequencing was carried out using peripheral blood.

The DNA for the CDR3 is TGCGCCAGCAGCCAAGAAGGGGACTATCCTTACAATGAGCAGTTCTTC. It encodes CASSQEGDYPYNEQFF. J is TRBJ2-1 and V is TRBV4-3; the match to TRBD2 covers 7 bases. CDR1 is LGHNA and CDR2 is YSLEER in the germline V gene. The J segment lost 4 bases and the V segment lost 0 bases, leaving 6 bases of the junction unmatched. The CDR3 contains 16 residues.